This T cell receptor (beta chain) was recovered during a study of blood T cell repertoires in COVID-19. Germline V gene data show CDR1 as MGHRA and CDR2 as YSYEKL. CDR3 length: 13 residues. Trimming took off 3 bases at V and 7 bases at J, with 9 bases between the two ends. Original analysis: The assay estimated nucleated cells by amplifying reference gene primers. Assay: immunoSEQ multiplex PCR; the TCRdb copy retains only in-frame clones and omits some. That table is the source of V, J and clone size, and D and trimming were worked out from the DNA. The sample comprises hundreds of thousands of clones, around 91% of which are singletons, and around 3.5% rests with the top ten.

The sequence was collected from a woman under 30 who had recovered from COVID-19. Sample: peripheral blood. The chain recombines TRBV4-1 with TRBJ2-2; D gene ambiguous. This CDR3 reads CASSQLGLGELFF. In DNA form, the CDR3 reads TGCGCCAGCAGCCAGTTGGGCCTCGGGGAGCTGTTTTTT.